These 28 T cell receptor beta chains were sequenced from one sample in a study of T cell repertoires in cytomegalovirus infection (dated by TCRdb to between 2018 and 2020). Sequencing used an Illumina HiSeq 1500. In-frame beta chains were kept once TCRdb had trimmed the public reads at Q25 with fastp and called clones with MiXCR. For every CDR3 protein sequence, its rows merge into one entry that carries the most common genes and DNA. The table for this sample lists approximately 1,000,000 distinct CDR3 sequences; approximately 31% of them were counted only once. Clones ranked in the top ten supply over 12% of the sample. These receptors lack a known antigen. Per the publication, the treatment or condition label means: in vitro stimulation with specific CMV peptide epitopes to enrich CMV-specific T cells. The material sequenced was cultured CD8+ T cells from PBMCs, taken from culture after CMV antigen stimulation. The receptors originated from a human donor in good health (CMV status not recorded). Some clones in this sample may be carry-over from other donors' samples.

The rearrangement links TRBV6-1 to TRBJ2-1, with 7 bases identical to TRBD2. CDR3 size: 12 residues. CDR1 and CDR2 from the germline V gene are MNHNS and SASEGT. The V and J ends lost 10 bases and 8 bases, in that order; junction bases with no gene match: 8. The CDR3 sequence: CAIPRGEDEQFF. CDR3 in DNA: TGTGCCATCCCACGGGGGGAGGATGAGCAGTTCTTC.

This clonotype has only a few counts. The chain is built from TRBV19 and TRBJ2-3; the D call may be TRBD1 or TRBD2 (5 bases each). The CDR3 is 14 residues long. Per the germline V gene, CDR1 is LNHDA and CDR2 is SQIVND (reference sequence). V was trimmed by 4 bases and J by 4 bases, leaving 12 bases between them. CDR3 sequence (DNA): TGTGCCAGTAGTACCAGTGGGGGTTCAGATACGCAGTATTTT. Protein: CASSTSGGSDTQYF.

This clonotype was observed a handful of times. The chain recombines TRBV20-1 with TRBJ2-2, with D possibly TRBD1 on 5 matching bases. V was cut by 6 bases and J by 1 base, with 9 bases left in between. This CDR3 spans 13 amino acids. In germline, CDR1 is DFQATT, CDR2 SNEGSKA (reference sequence). CDR3 amino acids: CSAPDRNTGELFF. The CDR3 DNA reads TGCAGTGCCCCCGACAGGAACACCGGGGAGCTGTTTTTT.

This CDR3 is CASSSLPRGGGTEQYV. The CDR3 region has the DNA TGTGCCAGCAGTTCCCTTCCGCGGGGTGGGGGAACCGAGCAGTACGTC. This chain uses TRBV2 with TRBJ2-7, with a possible D match to TRBD2 (6 bases). Germline lookup yields CDR1 SNHLY and CDR2 FYNNEI. This CDR3 has 16 amino acids. Trimming cost V 5 bases and J 6 bases, with 23 bases left between them.

This clonotype was picked up a small number of times. V gene TRBV6-4 combines with J gene TRBJ2-3; 15 positions match TRBD2. The CDR3 covers 17 residues. The germline V gene has CDR1 MRHNA and CDR2 SNTAGT. Trimming took 6 bases from V and 2 from J; bases not matched to a gene: 6. CDR3 protein: CASSPGTSGGLTDTQYF. CDR3 nucleotide sequence: TGTGCCAGCAGCCCCGGGACTAGCGGGGGGCTCACAGATACGCAGTATTTT.

This clonotype was seen once. V gene TRBV19 combines with J gene TRBJ1-1; a weak D match, TRBD1 (5 bases). The V gene lost 3 bases and the J gene lost 1 base, with 9 bases spanning the gap. This CDR3 is 14 amino acids long. Germline V CDR1 and CDR2: LNHDA, SQIVND (reference sequence). CDR3: CASSIYQGNTEAFF. The CDR3 DNA reads TGTGCCAGTAGTATTTACCAGGGGAACACTGAAGCTTTCTTT.

This clonotype has ten or more counts. The genes are TRBV12-3 or TRBV12-4 and TRBJ2-3, with D possibly being TRBD2 (6 bases). Trimming left V 3 bases short and J 1 base short, with 11 bases between. The CDR3 is 15 amino acids. CDR3 in DNA: TGTGCCAGCAGTTTTCGGCGGGGAGGCACAGATACGCAGTATTTT. The encoded protein is CASSFRRGGTDTQYF.

Concerning this clonotype itself: A single base separates this from a much larger clone, so it may be a read error. This chain joins TRBV7-2 and TRBJ2-7; possibly TRBD2 for D (6 bases). This CDR3 comprises 13 residues. Germline loops: CDR1 SGHTA, CDR2 FQGNSA. CDR3 DNA: TGTGGCAGCAGCTTAGAGGGACTTCGGGAGCAGTACTTC. Residues: CGSSLEGLREQYF.

The chain uses TRBV9 and TRBJ2-3, with 14 positions matching TRBD2. The CDR3 runs to 15 residues. V lost 2 bases, J lost 6 bases, and 2 bases stayed unmatched. Germline CDR1 reads SGDLS; CDR2 reads YYNGEE. CDR3 sequence (DNA): TGTGCCAGCAGCGTGACTAGCGGGGGGGCGGATACGCAGTATTTT. It specifies CASSVTSGGADTQYF. Looking up the rest from reference TRBV9 and TRBJ2-3 gives the full variable domain: DSGVTQTPKHLITATGQRVTLRCSPRSGDLSVYWYQQSLDQGLQFLIQYYNGEERAKGNILERFSAQQFPDLHSELNLSSLELGDSALYFCASSVTSGGADTQYFGPGTRLTVL.

CDR3 DNA: TGTGCCAGCAGCTTAGGGCCAGGGGGATACGAGCAGTACGTC. Protein: CASSLGPGGYEQYV. The rearrangement links TRBV11-1 to TRBJ2-7; 7 nucleotides align to TRBD1. Germline V gene lookup returns CDR1 SGHAT and CDR2 FQDESV (reference sequence). The V gene end was trimmed by 1 base and the J gene end by 4 bases; junction bases not matched to a gene: 4. The CDR3 length is 14 residues.

This clonotype was seen a few times. This rearrangement joins TRBV15 to TRBJ1-1; D unclear. This CDR3 is built from 16 residues. V was clipped by 0 bases and J by 7 bases, with 18 bases between them. Germline values: CDR1 LNHNV, CDR2 YYDKDF (reference sequence). The DNA for the CDR3 is TGTGCCACCAGCAGAGACATACTAGGACCTAATGATGAAGCTTTCTTT. Amino acids: CATSRDILGPNDEAFF.

The J gene is TRBJ2-1, the V gene TRBV27; 9 bases align to TRBD1. V lost 6 bases and J lost 8; bases outside the gene matches: 11. Germline V gives CDR1 MNHEY, CDR2 SMNVEV (reference sequence). The CDR3 covers 15 residues. This CDR3 is CASSLDRGIIDEQFF. For the CDR3, the DNA is TGTGCCAGCAGCCTTGACAGGGGGATCATCGATGAGCAGTTCTTC.

This clonotype has a handful of counts. The chain couples TRBV7-6 to TRBJ2-7; D gene uncertain. The CDR3 is made up of 13 amino acids. From germline, CDR1 is SGHVS and CDR2 FNYEAQ. Trimming removed 5 bases from V and 3 bases from J, with 11 bases in between. The CDR3 DNA follows: TGTGCCAGCAGCCAAGGTGAAGTCTACGAGCAGTACTTC. Its protein product is CASSQGEVYEQYF.

The table lists this clonotype with a few counts. The chain is built from TRBV4-3 and TRBJ2-2; no reliable D call. With 3 bases removed from V and 5 bases from J, the gap between germline ends came to 10 bases. The germline CDR1 and CDR2 sequences are LGHNA and YSLEER. The CDR3 has 14 amino acids. CDR3 sequence: CASSHDRGTGELFF. The DNA for the CDR3 is TGCGCCAGCAGCCACGATCGTGGGACCGGGGAGCTGTTTTTT.

The table lists this clonotype with a few counts. The gene calls are TRBV15 and TRBJ2-3; TRBD2 agrees at 14 bases. This CDR3 spans 16 amino acids. CDR1 and CDR2 from the germline V gene are LNHNV and YYDKDF (reference sequence). V gave up 11 bases and J gave up 3 bases; unmatched junction bases: 10. The chain's CDR3 is CASGRTSGGSTDTQYF. CDR3 in DNA: TGTGCCTCAGGCCGGACTAGCGGGGGGAGTACAGATACGCAGTATTTT.

The DNA of the CDR3 is TGTGCCAGCAGTGAAGCGCCGGCCTACAATGAGCAGTTCTTC. Translating it yields CASSEAPAYNEQFF. The rearrangement links TRBV2 to TRBJ2-1; D remains ambiguous. V lost 0 bases, J lost 2 bases, and 5 bases lay in between. The germline CDR1 and CDR2 sequences are SNHLY and FYNNEI. CDR3 size: 14 residues.

The chain recombines TRBV6-6 with TRBJ1-5; tentatively, D is TRBD1 (5 bases). Trimming cost V 6 bases and J 4 bases, with 13 bases left between them. The CDR3 consists of 14 residues. CDR1 is MNHNY, CDR2 SVGAGI, per germline (reference sequence). The CDR3 region has the DNA TGTGCCAGCAGATACGGAGGGACTAATCAGCCCCAGCATTTT. It translates to CASRYGGTNQPQHF.

This clonotype was seen only a few times. This sequence joins TRBV5-1 and TRBJ2-7; 7 bases fit TRBD1. Per germline, CDR1 SGHRS and CDR2 YFSETQ. Germline trimming cut 4 bases from V and 6 bases from J; bases unmatched to any gene: 4. The CDR3 length is 12 residues. CDR3 coding DNA: TGCGCCAGCAGCGGCACAGGGGCCGAGCAGTACTTC. Its translation is CASSGTGAEQYF.

This clonotype was observed a few times. The chain combines TRBV28 with TRBJ2-5; TRBD1 agrees at 8 bases. The V segment lost 10 bases and the J segment 2 bases; nucleotides outside the gene matches: 9. Germline values: CDR1 MDHEN, CDR2 SYDVKM. CDR3 length: 14 residues. In DNA, the CDR3 is TGTGCCACTGTAGACAGGGGATCTCAAGAGACCCAGTACTTC. Translating it yields CATVDRGSQETQYF.

This clonotype was seen a few times. This chain connects TRBV7-2 to TRBJ2-7; TRBD2 aligns across 11 bases. The CDR3 runs 14 residues. The ends lost 5 bases at V and 7 bases at J; junction bases unmatched: 7. The germline V gene has CDR1 SGHTA and CDR2 FQGNSA. The DNA for the CDR3 is TGTGCCAGCAGCCTTAGCGGGGGGGCCCTGGAGCAGTACGTC. It encodes CASSLSGGALEQYV.

A few counts support this clonotype. Here the CDR3 reads CASSARTGEWRETQYF. The CDR3 DNA is TGTGCCAGCAGCGCGAGGACAGGGGAGTGGAGAGAGACCCAGTACTTC. This chain joins TRBV7-9 and TRBJ2-5; 9 bases map to TRBD1. Germline values: CDR1 SEHNR, CDR2 FQNEAQ (reference sequence). The CDR3 sequence is 16 residues long. Trimming at V came to 5 bases and at J to 4 bases, leaving 11 bases not matched to a gene.

The rearrangement joins TRBV19 to TRBJ2-7; the D gene is possibly TRBD2 (5 bases). Germline V gene data show CDR1 as LNHDA and CDR2 as SQIVND (reference sequence). The CDR3 has 13 amino acids. Trimming cost V 7 bases and J 4 bases, with 14 bases left between them. The CDR3 coding sequence is TGTGCCAGTATGGGGTCTGAGGGATACGAGCAGTACTTC. As protein: CASMGSEGYEQYF.

The chain has TRBV25-1 and TRBJ1-1; D is uncertain. CDR1 is MGHDK, CDR2 SYGVNS, per germline. This CDR3 contains 17 residues. The V gene lost 1 base and the J gene lost 1 base, with 16 bases spanning the gap. The CDR3 protein is CASSEFYPVGGNTEAFF. CDR3 sequence (DNA): TGTGCCAGCAGTGAATTTTACCCGGTCGGTGGGAACACTGAAGCTTTCTTT.

This clonotype was observed a handful of times. The chain couples TRBV7-9 to TRBJ2-1; perhaps TRBD2 as D (6 bases). Per germline, CDR1 SEHNR and CDR2 FQNEAQ (reference sequence). The CDR3 is 15 amino acids. V was cut by 6 bases and J by 2 bases, with 14 bases left in between. CDR3 amino acids: CASRRSGGTYNEQFF. For the CDR3, the DNA is TGTGCCAGCAGACGGTCGGGCGGGACCTACAATGAGCAGTTCTTC.

V gene TRBV11-3 combines with J gene TRBJ1-1; 9 positions match TRBD1. The CDR3 spans 14 residues. Germline V gene lookup returns CDR1 SGHNT and CDR2 YENEEA. V lost 4 bases and J lost 5; bases outside the gene matches: 5. In DNA form, the CDR3 reads TGTGCCAGCAGCTACAGGGGGCGGGAGACTGAAGCTTTCTTT. Translation: CASSYRGRETEAFF. Using reference TRBV11-3 and TRBJ1-1 for the parts outside the CDR3, the full variable domain is EAGVVQSPRYKIIEKKQPVAFWCNPISGHNTLYWYLQNLGQGPELLIRYENEEAVDDSQLPKDRFSAERLKGVDSTLKIQPAELGDSAVYLCASSYRGRETEAFFGQGTRLTVV.

The V call is TRBV15, the J call TRBJ1-2; possibly TRBD1 for D (6 bases). Germline CDR1 reads LNHNV; CDR2 reads YYDKDF (reference sequence). The CDR3 length is 16 residues. V was pared by 4 bases and J by 3 bases, with 18 bases between. This CDR3 is CATSIRTAYFDYGYTF. CDR3 DNA sequence: TGTGCCACCAGCATAAGGACAGCTTATTTCGACTATGGCTACACCTTC.

The gene calls are TRBV20-1 and TRBJ2-7, with 9 bases that match TRBD1. The CDR3 runs 13 residues. With 3 bases clipped from V and 2 bases from J, the junction kept 2 bases outside the gene matches. Germline assignment: CDR1 DFQATT and CDR2 SNEGSKA (reference sequence). The CDR3: CSARRQGAYEQYV. The CDR3 DNA reads as TGCAGTGCTAGGAGACAGGGGGCCTACGAGCAGTACGTC.

Many counts were recorded for this clonotype. This chain uses TRBV7-9 with TRBJ2-1; 10 bases match TRBD1. The ends lost 1 base at V and 5 bases at J; junction bases unmatched: 2. CDR1 and CDR2 from the germline V gene are SEHNR and FQNEAQ (reference sequence). There are 15 residues in the CDR3. The CDR3 loop reads CASSLGQGADNEQFF. CDR3 nucleotide sequence: TGTGCCAGCAGCTTAGGACAGGGGGCGGACAATGAGCAGTTCTTC.